This TCR beta chain was sequenced during a study of early T cells in non-severe SARS-CoV-2 infection. Across the whole study: RNA in bulk from unsorted whole blood was sequenced, and chains were unpaired.

Unique molecular identifier tags were affixed to discrete cDNA molecules. TCRdb itself ran the 5' RACE reads through MiXCR, one entry per CDR3 protein. The sample lists 55,000 to 65,000 distinct CDR3 sequences, roughly 16% occurring once. Germline CDR1 reads LGHNA; CDR2 reads YNFKEQ. Trimming cost V 6 bases and J 4 bases, with 19 bases left between them. The CDR3 is 16 residues long. This clonotype was recorded many times. The rearrangement joins TRBV4-2 to TRBJ2-1, with a tentative D call TRBD2 (6 bases). Sequencing used whole blood, obtained at baseline. The source is an adult who was a healthcare worker with PCR-confirmed SARS-CoV-2 infection or an uninfected control (not recorded which). CDR3 protein: CASRNILARRYNEQFF. As DNA, the CDR3 is TGTGCCAGCAGGAATATCCTAGCGAGACGTTACAATGAGCAGTTCTTC.